Shown below are 6 T cell receptor beta chains from a single sample sequenced in a study of CD8+ T cells in alopecia areata. Reverse transcription of extracted RNA yielded cDNA, which provided the sequencing template. Profiled with immunoSEQ multiplex PCR; TCRdb holds only in-frame clones, not every one. The sample lists 90,000 to 120,000 clones; about 83% were seen once. Specified treatment: oral pan-JAK inhibitor, 5-10 mg twice daily. Sequencing was performed on CD8+ T cells sorted from blood, taken at week 24, from a patient treated with tofacitinib. The receptors were sampled from a human donor with alopecia areata.

The chain employs TRBV5-4 and TRBJ2-1, with 11 bases matching TRBD2. The length of the CDR3 is 17 residues. CDR1 is SGHNT, CDR2 YYREEE, per germline (reference sequence). V lost 6 bases, J lost 10 bases, and 18 bases stayed unmatched. In nucleotides, the CDR3 is TGTGCCAGCACGGACTCTAGGTTGCTAGCGGGGGGAGACGAGCAGTTCTTC. Encoded protein: CASTDSRLLAGGDEQFF. Full variable domain (outside the CDR3, taken from reference TRBV5-4 and TRBJ2-1): ETGVTQSPTHLIKTRGQQVTLRCSSQSGHNTVSWYQQALGQGPQFIFQYYREEENGRGNFPPRFSGLQFPNYSSELNVNALELDDSALYLCASTDSRLLAGGDEQFFGPGTRLTVL.

The chain joins TRBV4-2 to TRBJ2-3; D remains unclear. The V end was cut by 3 bases, the J end by 1 base, with 8 bases between. Looked up from germline, CDR1 is LGHNA and CDR2 is YNFKEQ. This CDR3 comprises 14 residues. The CDR3 is CASSQWVGTDTQYF. The DNA for the CDR3 is TGTGCCAGCAGCCAGTGGGTTGGCACAGATACGCAGTATTTT.

V is TRBV7-9 and J is TRBJ2-5; D is unclear. Deletions cut 2 bases from V and 3 bases from J, with 10 bases between. Germline V gives CDR1 SEHNR, CDR2 FQNEAQ (reference sequence). This CDR3 region has 14 residues. CDR3 in DNA: TGTGCCAGCAGCTTAACGGGCAGAAAAGAGACCCAGTACTTC. Translating it yields CASSLTGRKETQYF. Full variable domain (rest looked up from reference TRBV7-9 and TRBJ2-5): DTGVSQNPRHKITKRGQNVTFRCDPISEHNRLYWYRQTLGQGPEFLTYFQNEAQLEKSRLLSDRFSAERPKGSFSTLEIQRTEQGDSAMYLCASSLTGRKETQYFGPGTRLLVL.

The J gene is TRBJ1-5, the V gene TRBV4-3, with a weak D call TRBD1 (6 bases). This CDR3 contains 16 residues. Per the germline V gene, CDR1 is LGHNA and CDR2 is YSLEER. V shed 0 bases and J shed 7 bases, with 16 bases lying between them. The CDR3 nucleotides read TGCGCCAGCAGCCAAGAAATAGGACTTAGGGGGCAGCCCCAGCATTTT. It is translated as CASSQEIGLRGQPQHF.

The chain recombines TRBV18 with TRBJ2-3; TRBD2 matches at 10 bases. Trimming removed 2 bases from V and 4 bases from J; junction bases left unmatched: 9. CDR1 is KGHSH and CDR2 is LQKENI in the germline V gene. CDR3 length equals 17 residues. The CDR3 here is CASSPILSGGIPDTQYF. Written as DNA, the CDR3 is TGTGCCAGCTCACCAATTCTTAGCGGGGGGATCCCAGATACGCAGTATTTT.

This rearrangement joins TRBV7-2 to TRBJ2-7; no reliable D call. Trimming stripped 1 base from V and 3 bases from J, with 10 bases between. Per germline, CDR1 SGHTA and CDR2 FQGNSA. The CDR3 totals 14 residues. CDR3 in DNA: TGTGCCAGCAGCTTAGGTGGGGTAGACTACGAGCAGTACTTC. Amino acids: CASSLGGVDYEQYF.